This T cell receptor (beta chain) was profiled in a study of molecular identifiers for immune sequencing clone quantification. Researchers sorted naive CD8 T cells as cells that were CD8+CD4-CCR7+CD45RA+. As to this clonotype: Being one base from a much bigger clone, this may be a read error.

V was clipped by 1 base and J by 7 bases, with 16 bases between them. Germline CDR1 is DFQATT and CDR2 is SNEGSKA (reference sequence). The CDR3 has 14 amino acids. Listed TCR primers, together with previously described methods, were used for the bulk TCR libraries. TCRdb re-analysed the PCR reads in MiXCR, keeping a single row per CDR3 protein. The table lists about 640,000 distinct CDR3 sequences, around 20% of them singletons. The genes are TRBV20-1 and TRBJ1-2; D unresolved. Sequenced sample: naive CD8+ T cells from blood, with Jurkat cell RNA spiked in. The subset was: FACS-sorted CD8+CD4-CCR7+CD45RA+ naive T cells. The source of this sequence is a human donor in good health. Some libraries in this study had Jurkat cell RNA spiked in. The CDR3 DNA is TGCAGTGCTAGAGTCGCCGGAGAATACGGTGGCTACACCTTC. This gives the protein CSARVAGEYGGYTF.